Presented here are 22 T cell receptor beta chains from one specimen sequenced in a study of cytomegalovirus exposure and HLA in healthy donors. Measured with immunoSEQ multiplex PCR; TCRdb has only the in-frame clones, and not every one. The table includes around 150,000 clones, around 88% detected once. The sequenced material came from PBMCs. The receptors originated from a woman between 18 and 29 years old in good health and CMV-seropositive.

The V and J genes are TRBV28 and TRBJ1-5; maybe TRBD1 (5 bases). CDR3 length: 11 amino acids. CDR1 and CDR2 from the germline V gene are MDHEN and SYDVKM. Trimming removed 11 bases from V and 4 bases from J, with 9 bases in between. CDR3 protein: CAGGVNQPQHF. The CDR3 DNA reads TGTGCCGGAGGGGTGAATCAGCCCCAGCATTTT.

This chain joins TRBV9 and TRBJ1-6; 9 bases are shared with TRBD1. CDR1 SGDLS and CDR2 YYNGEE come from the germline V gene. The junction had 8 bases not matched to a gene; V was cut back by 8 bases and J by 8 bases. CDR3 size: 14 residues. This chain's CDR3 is CASTTGGDYSPLHF. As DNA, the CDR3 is TGTGCCAGTACTACAGGGGGCGATTATTCACCCCTCCACTTT.

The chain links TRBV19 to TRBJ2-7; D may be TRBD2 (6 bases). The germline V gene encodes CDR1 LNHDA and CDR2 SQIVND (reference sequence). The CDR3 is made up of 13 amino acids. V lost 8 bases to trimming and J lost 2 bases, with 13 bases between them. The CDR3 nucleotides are TGTGCCAGTCAGAGGTGGGGGGCCTACGAGCAGTACTTC. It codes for CASQRWGAYEQYF.

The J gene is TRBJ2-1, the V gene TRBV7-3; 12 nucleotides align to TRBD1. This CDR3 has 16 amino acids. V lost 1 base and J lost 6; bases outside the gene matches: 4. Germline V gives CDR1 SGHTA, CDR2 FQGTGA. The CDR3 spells CASSLMGQGASNEQFF. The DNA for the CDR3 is TGTGCCAGCAGCTTAATGGGACAGGGGGCAAGCAATGAGCAGTTCTTC.

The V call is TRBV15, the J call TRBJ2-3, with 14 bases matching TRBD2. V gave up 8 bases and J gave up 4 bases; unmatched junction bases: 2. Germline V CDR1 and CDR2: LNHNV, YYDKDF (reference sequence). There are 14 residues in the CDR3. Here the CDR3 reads CATGGLAGADTQYF. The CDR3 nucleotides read TGTGCCACCGGGGGACTAGCGGGGGCAGATACGCAGTATTTT. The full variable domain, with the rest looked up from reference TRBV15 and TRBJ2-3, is DAMVIQNPRYQVTQFGKPVTLSCSQTLNHNVMYWYQQKSSQAPKLLFHYYDKDFNNEADTPDNFQSRRPNTSFCFLDIRSPGLGDTAMYLCATGGLAGADTQYFGPGTRLTVL.

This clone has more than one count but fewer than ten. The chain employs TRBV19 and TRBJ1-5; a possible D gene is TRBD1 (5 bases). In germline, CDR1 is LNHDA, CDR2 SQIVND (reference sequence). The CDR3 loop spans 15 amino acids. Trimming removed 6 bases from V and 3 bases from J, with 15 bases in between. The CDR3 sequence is CASSPLGGFNQPQHF. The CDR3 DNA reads TGTGCCAGTAGCCCCCTGGGGGGGTTCAATCAGCCCCAGCATTTT.

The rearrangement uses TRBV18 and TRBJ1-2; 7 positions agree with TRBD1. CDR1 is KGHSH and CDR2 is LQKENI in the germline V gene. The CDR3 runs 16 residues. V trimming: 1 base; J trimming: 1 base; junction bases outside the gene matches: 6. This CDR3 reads CASSPQTGTYNYGYTF. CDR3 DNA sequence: TGTGCCAGCTCACCACAGACAGGGACCTATAACTATGGCTACACCTTC.

Here the CDR3 DNA reads TGTGCCAGCAGCTGGGCACCGACAGGTAGGGACACTGAAGCTTTCTTT. Its translation is CASSWAPTGRDTEAFF. The chain employs TRBV7-3 and TRBJ1-1, with D possibly matching TRBD1 (6 bases). This CDR3 has 16 amino acids. CDR1 and CDR2 from the germline V gene are SGHTA and FQGTGA. V lost 4 bases and J lost 3, with 18 bases in between.

DNA for the CDR3: TGTGCCAGCAGCTTGCAGGGGTTAAACTCTGGAAACACCATATATTTT. Translating it yields CASSLQGLNSGNTIYF. The chain combines TRBV7-9 with TRBJ1-3; perhaps TRBD1 as D (6 bases). This CDR3 region has 16 residues. The V and J ends lost 3 bases and 0 bases respectively, with 12 bases between them. Per the germline V gene, CDR1 is SEHNR and CDR2 is FQNEAQ (reference sequence).

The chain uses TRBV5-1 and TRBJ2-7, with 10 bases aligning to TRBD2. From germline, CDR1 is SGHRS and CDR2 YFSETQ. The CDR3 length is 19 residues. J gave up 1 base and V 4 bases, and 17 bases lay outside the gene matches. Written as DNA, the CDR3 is TGCGCCAGCAGCGTGGGATCGTCTAGCGGGGGATTTTATTCCTACGAGCAGTACTTC. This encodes CASSVGSSSGGFYSYEQYF.

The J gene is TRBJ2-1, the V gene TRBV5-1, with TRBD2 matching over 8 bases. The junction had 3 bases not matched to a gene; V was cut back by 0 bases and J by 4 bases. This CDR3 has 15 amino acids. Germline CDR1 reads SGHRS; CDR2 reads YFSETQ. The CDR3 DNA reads TGCGCCAGCAGCTTGGAGGCGGGGGGATACAATGAGCAGTTCTTC. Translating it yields CASSLEAGGYNEQFF.

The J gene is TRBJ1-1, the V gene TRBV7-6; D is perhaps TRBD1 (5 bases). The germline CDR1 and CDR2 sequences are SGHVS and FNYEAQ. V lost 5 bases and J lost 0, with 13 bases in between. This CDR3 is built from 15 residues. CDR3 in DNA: TGTGCCAGCAGCCCACTTCCAGGGATGAACACTGAAGCTTTCTTT. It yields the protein CASSPLPGMNTEAFF.

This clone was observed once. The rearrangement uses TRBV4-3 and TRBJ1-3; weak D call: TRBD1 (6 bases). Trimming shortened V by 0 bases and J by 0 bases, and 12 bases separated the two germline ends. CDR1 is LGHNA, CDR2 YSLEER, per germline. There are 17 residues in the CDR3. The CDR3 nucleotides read TGCGCCAGCAGCCAAGATCGTGGGGGCGTCTCTGGAAACACCATATATTTT. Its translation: CASSQDRGGVSGNTIYF.

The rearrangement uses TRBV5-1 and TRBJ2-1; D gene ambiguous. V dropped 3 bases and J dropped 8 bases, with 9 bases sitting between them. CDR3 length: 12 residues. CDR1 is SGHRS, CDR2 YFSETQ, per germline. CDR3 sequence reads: CASSYNRDEQFF. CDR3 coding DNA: TGCGCCAGCAGCTACAATCGGGATGAGCAGTTCTTC.

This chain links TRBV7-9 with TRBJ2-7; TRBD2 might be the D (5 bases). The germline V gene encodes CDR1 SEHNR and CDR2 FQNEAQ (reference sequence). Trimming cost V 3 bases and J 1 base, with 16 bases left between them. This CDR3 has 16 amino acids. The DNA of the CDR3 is TGTGCCAGCAGCTTGATTGGGCAACTAGGTTCCTACGAGCAGTACTTC. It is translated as CASSLIGQLGSYEQYF.

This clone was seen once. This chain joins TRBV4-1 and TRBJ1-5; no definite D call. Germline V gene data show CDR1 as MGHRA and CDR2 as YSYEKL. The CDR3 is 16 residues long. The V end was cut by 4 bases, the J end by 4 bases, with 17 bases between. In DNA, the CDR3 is TGCGCCAGCAGCCCAGATGGACTCAGTATTAATCAGCCCCAGCATTTT. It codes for CASSPDGLSINQPQHF.

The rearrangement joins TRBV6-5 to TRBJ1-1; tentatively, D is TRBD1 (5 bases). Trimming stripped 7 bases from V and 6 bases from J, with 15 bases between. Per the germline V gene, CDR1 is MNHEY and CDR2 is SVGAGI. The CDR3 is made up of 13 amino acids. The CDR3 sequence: CASNKGIFAEAFF. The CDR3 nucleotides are TGTGCCAGCAACAAGGGGATATTCGCTGAAGCTTTCTTT.

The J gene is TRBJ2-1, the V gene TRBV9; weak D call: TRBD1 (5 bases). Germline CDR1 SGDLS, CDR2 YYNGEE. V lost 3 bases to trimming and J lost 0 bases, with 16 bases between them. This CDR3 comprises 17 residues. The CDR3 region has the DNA TGTGCCAGCAGCGCGTCACAGGCCCAGAGCTCCTACAATGAGCAGTTCTTC. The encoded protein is CASSASQAQSSYNEQFF.

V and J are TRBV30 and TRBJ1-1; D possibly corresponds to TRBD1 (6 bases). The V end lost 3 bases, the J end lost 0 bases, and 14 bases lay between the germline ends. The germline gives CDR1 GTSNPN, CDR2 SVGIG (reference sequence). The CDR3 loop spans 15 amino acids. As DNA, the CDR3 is TGTGCCTGGAGGGCTAGGACAGCTTTGAACACTGAAGCTTTCTTT. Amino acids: CAWRARTALNTEAFF. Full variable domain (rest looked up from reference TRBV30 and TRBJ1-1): SQTIHQWPATLVQPVGSPLSLECTVEGTSNPNLYWYRQAAGRGLQLLFYSVGIGQISSEVPQNLSASRPQDRQFILSSKKLLLSDSGFYLCAWRARTALNTEAFFGQGTRLTVV.

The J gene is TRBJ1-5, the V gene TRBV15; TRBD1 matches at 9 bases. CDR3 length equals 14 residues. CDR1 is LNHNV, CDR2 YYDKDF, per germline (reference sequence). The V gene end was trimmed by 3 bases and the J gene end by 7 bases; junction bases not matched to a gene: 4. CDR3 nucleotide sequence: TGTGCCACCAGCAGGCCGACAGGGGGGCAGCCCCAGCATTTT. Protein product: CATSRPTGGQPQHF.

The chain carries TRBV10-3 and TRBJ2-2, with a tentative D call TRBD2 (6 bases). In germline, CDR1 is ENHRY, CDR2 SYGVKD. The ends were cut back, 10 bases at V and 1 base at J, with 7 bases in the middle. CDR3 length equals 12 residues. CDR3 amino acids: CATGLNTGELFF. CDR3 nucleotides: TGTGCCACGGGACTGAACACCGGGGAGCTGTTTTTT.

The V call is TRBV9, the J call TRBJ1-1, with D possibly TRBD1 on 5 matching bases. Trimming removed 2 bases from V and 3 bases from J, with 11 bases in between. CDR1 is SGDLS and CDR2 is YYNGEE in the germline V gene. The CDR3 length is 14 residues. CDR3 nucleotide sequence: TGTGCCAGCAGCGTGTCAGGGTGGGACACTGAAGCTTTCTTT. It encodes CASSVSGWDTEAFF.